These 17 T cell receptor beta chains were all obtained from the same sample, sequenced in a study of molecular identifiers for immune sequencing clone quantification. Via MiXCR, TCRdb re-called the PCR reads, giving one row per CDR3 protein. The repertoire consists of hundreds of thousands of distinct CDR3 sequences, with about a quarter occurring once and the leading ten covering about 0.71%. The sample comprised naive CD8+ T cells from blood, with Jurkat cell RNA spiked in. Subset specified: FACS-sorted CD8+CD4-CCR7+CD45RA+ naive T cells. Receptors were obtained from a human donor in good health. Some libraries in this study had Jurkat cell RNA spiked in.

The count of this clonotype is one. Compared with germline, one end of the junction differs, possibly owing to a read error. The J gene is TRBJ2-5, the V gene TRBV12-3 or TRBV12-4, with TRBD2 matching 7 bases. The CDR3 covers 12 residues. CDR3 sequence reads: CAGRSLAEGFYF. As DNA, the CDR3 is TGTGCCGGCAGAAGCCTAGCGGAGGGGTTTTACTTC.

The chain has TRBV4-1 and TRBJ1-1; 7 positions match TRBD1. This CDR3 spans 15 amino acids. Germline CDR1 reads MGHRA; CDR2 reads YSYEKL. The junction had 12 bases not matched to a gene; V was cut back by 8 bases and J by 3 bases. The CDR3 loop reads CASRPLSTGDTEAFF. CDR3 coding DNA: TGCGCCAGCCGCCCTTTATCTACAGGGGACACTGAAGCTTTCTTT.

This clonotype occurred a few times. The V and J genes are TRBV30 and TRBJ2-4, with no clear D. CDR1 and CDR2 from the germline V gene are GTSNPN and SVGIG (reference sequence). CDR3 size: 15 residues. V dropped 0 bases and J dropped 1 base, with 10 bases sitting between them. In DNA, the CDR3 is TGTGCCTGGAGTGTACTTTCCCTGGCCAAAAACATTCAGTACTTC. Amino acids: CAWSVLSLAKNIQYF.

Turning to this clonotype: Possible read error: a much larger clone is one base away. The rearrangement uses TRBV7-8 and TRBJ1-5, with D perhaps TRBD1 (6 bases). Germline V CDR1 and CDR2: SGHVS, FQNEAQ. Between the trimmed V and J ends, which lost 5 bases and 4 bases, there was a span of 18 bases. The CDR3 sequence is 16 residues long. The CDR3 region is CASSRTNTGINQPQHF. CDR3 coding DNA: TGTGCCAGCAGCCGAACTAATACAGGGATTAATCAGCCCCAGCATTTT.

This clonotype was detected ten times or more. CDR3 sequence reads: CSAIGQGGYTEAFF. The CDR3 nucleotides are TGCAGCGCGATAGGACAGGGGGGATACACTGAAGCTTTCTTT. The chain employs TRBV29-1 and TRBJ1-1, with 10 bases lining up with TRBD1. Germline V gene sequence: CDR1 SQVTM, CDR2 ANQGSEA. The CDR3 contains 14 residues. Trimming at V came to 7 bases and at J to 3 bases, leaving 8 bases not matched to a gene.

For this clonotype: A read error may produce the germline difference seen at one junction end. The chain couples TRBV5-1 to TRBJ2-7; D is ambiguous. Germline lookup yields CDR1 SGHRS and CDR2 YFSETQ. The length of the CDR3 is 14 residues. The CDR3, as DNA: TGCGCCAGCGGCTTGGCCTTCGGCTCCTACGAGCAGTGCTTC. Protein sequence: CASGLAFGSYEQCF.

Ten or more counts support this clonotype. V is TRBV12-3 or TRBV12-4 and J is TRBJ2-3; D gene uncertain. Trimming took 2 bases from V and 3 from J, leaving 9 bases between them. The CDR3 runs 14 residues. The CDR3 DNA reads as TGTGCCAGCAGTTTATCCGTACCGACAGATACGCAGTATTTT. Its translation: CASSLSVPTDTQYF.

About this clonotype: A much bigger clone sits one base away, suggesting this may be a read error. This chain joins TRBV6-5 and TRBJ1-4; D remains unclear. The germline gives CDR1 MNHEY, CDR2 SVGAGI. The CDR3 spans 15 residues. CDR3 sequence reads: CASSYSATTSEKLFF. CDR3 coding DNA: TGTGCCAGCAGTTACTCAGCGACAACTAGTGAAAAACTGTTTTTT.

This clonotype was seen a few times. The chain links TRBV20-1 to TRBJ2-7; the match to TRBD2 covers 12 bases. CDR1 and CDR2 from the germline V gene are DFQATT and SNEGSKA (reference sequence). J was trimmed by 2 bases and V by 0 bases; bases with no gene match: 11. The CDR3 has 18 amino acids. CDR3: CSARDRGLAGGGPYEQYF. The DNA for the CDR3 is TGCAGTGCTAGAGATCGGGGGCTAGCGGGAGGGGGGCCCTACGAGCAGTACTTC.

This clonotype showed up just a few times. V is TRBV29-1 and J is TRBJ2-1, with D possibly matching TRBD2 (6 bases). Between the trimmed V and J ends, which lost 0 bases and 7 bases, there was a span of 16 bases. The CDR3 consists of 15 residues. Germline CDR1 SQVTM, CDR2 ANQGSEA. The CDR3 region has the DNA TGCAGCGTTGAAGAAGGAAGCGGGCCGGGTAATGAGCAGTTCTTC. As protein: CSVEEGSGPGNEQFF.

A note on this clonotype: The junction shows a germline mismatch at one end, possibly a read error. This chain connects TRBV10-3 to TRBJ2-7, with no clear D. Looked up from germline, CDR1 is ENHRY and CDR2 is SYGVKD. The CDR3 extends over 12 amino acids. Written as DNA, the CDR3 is TGTGCCATCGGCCCCGCATCCTACGAGCAGTGCTTC. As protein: CAIGPASYEQCF.

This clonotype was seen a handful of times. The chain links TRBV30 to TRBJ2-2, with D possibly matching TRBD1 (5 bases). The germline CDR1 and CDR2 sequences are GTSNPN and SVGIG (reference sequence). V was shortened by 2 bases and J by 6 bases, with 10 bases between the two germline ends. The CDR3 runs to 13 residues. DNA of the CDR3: TGTGCCTGGAGTATAGGGGTCCCCGGGGAGCTGTTTTTT. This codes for CAWSIGVPGELFF.

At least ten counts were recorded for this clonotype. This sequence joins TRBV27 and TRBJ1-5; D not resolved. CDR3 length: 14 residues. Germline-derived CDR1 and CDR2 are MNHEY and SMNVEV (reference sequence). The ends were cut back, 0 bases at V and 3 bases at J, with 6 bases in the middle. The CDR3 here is CASSLSGYNQPQHF. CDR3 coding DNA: TGTGCCAGCAGTTTATCGGGATACAATCAGCCCCAGCATTTT.

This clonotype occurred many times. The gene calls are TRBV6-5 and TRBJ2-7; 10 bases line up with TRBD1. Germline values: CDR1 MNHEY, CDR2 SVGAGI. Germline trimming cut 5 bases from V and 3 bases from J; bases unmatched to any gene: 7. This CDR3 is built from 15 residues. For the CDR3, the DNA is TGTGCCAGCAGTCCAGGGACAGGGGCGTACTACGAGCAGTACTTC. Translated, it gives CASSPGTGAYYEQYF.

The CDR3 protein is CSAGTGGGYQETQYF. CDR3 nucleotides: TGCAGTGCCGGGACAGGGGGCGGATACCAAGAGACCCAGTACTTC. The chain is built from TRBV20-1 and TRBJ2-5, with 12 bases lining up with TRBD1. Trimming took 6 bases from V and 0 from J; bases not matched to a gene: 5. CDR1 is DFQATT and CDR2 is SNEGSKA in the germline V gene (reference sequence). The CDR3 extends over 15 amino acids.

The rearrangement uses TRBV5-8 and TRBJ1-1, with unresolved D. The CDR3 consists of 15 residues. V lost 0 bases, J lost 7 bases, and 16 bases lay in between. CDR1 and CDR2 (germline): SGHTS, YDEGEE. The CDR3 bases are TGTGCCAGCAGCTTGGTCCCTCTGACCTACGTTGAAGCTTTCTTT. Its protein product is CASSLVPLTYVEAFF.

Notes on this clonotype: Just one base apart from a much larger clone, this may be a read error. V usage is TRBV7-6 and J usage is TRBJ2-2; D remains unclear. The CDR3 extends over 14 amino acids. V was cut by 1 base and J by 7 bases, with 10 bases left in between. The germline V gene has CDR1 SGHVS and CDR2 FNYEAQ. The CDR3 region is CASSLVPSIGELFF. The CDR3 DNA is TGTGCCAGCAGCTTAGTTCCCAGCATCGGGGAGCTGTTTTTT. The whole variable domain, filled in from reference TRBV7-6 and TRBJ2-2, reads GAGVSQSPRYKVTKRGQDVALRCDPISGHVSLYWYRQALGQGPEFLTYFNYEAQQDKSGLPNDRFSAERPEGSISTLTIQRTEQRDSAMYRCASSLVPSIGELFFGEGSRLTVL.